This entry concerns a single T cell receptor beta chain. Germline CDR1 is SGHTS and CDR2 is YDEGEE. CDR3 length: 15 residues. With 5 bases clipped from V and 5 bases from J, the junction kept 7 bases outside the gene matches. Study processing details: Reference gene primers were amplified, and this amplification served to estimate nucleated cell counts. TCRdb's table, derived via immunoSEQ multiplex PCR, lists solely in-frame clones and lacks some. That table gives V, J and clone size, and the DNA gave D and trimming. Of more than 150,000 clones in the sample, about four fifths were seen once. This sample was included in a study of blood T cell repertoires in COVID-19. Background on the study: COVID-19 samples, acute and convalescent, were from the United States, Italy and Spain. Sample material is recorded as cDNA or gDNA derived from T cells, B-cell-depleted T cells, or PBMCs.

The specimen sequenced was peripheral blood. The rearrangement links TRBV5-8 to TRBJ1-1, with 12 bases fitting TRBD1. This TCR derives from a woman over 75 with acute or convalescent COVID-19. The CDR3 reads CASSTGDRGRTEAFF. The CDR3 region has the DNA TGTGCCAGCAGTACCGGGGACAGGGGGCGAACTGAAGCTTTCTTT.